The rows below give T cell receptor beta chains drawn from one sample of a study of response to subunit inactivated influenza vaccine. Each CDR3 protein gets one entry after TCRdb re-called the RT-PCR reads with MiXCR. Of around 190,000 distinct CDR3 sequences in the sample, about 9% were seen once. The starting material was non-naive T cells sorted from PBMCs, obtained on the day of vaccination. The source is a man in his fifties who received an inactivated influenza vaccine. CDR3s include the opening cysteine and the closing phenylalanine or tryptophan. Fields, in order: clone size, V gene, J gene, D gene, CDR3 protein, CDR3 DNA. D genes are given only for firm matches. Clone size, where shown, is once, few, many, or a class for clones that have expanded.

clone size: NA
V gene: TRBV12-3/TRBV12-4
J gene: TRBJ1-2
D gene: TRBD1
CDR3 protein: CASQRTGGSGTF
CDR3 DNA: TGTGCCAGCCAACGGACAGGGGGTTCAGGCACCTTC

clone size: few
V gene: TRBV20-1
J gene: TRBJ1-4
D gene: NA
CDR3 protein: CSARDVEKLFF
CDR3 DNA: TGCAGTGCTAGAGATGTAGAAAAACTGTTTTTT

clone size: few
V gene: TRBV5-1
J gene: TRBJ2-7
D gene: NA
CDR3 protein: CASSLGFGSYEQYF
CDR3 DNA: TGCGCCAGCAGCTTGGGCTTTGGCTCCTACGAGCAGTACTTC

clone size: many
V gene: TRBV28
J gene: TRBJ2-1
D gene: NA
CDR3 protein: CASRTSGTGAYNEQFF
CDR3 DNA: TGTGCCAGTAGAACATCCGGGACTGGCGCCTACAATGAGCAGTTCTTC

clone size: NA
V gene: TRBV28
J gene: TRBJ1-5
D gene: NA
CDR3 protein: CASSFQELFSNQPQHF
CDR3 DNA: TGTGCCAGCAGTTTTCAGGAGCTCTTTAGCAATCAGCCCCAGCATTTT

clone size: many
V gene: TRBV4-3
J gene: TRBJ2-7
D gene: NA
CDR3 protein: CASSQEPYEQYF
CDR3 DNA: TGCGCCAGCAGCCAAGAACCCTACGAGCAGTACTTC

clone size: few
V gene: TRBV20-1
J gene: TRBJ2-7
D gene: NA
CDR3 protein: CSASTGSYEQYF
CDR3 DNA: TGCAGTGCTAGTACAGGCTCCTACGAGCAGTACTTC

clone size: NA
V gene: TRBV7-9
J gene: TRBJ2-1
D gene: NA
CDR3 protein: CASSRYYEQFF
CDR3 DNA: TGTGCCAGCAGTCGCTATTATGAGCAGTTCTTC

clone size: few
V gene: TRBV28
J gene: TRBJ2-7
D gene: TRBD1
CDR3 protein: CASSPGQALYEQYF
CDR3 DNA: TGTGCCAGCTCCCCGGGACAGGCCCTCTACGAGCAGTACTTC

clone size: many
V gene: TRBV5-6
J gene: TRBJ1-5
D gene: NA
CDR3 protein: CASSLAASNSNQPQHF
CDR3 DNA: TGTGCCAGCAGCTTGGCCGCCAGCAATAGCAATCAGCCCCAGCATTTT

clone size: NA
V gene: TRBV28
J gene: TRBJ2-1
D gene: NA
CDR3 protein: CASSTSRGFDNEQFF
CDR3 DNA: TGTGCCAGCAGTACCTCCAGGGGTTTCGACAATGAGCAGTTCTTC

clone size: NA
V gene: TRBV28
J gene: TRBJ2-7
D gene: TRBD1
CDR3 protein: CASSSGGQGFYEQYF
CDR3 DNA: TGTGCCAGTTCTTCAGGGGGCCAGGGTTTCTACGAGCAGTACTTC

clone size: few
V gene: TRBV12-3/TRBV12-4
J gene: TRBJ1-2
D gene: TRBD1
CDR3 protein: CASSMTGGGSGYTF
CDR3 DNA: TGTGCCAGCAGTATGACAGGGGGCGGATCTGGCTACACCTTC

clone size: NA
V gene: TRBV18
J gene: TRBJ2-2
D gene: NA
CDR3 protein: CASSPPMRTGELFF
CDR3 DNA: TGTGCCAGCTCACCTCCAATGAGAACCGGGGAGCTGTTTTTT

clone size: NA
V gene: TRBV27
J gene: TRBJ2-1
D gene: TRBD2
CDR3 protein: CASSLESSTSGRLYNEQFF
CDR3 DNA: TGTGCCAGCAGTTTAGAGTCCTCGACTAGCGGGAGATTGTACAATGAGCAGTTCTTC

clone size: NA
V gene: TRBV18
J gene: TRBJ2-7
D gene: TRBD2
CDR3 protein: CASSPDILKRGVRCYF
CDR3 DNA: TGTGCCAGCTCACCGGACATCCTCAAGCGGGGAGTACGGTGTTACTTC

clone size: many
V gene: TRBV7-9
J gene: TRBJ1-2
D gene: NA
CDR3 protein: CASSFDLTANYGYTF
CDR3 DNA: TGTGCCAGCAGCTTTGATCTAACGGCTAACTATGGCTACACCTTC

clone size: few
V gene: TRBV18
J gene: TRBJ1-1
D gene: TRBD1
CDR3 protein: CASSPTGVGGNTEAFF
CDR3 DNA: TGTGCCAGCTCACCAACAGGGGTCGGTGGGAACACTGAAGCTTTCTTT

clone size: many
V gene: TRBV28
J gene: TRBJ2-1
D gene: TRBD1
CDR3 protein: CASSFPGGYNEQFF
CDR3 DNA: TGTGCCAGCAGTTTTCCAGGGGGCTACAATGAGCAGTTCTTC

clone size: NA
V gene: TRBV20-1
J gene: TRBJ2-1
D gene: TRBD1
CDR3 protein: CSAGSGTGTLDEQFF
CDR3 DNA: TGCAGTGCTGGCTCCGGGACAGGGACTCTCGATGAGCAGTTCTTC

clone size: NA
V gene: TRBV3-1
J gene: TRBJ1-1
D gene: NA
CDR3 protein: CASSQYTGSNTEAFF
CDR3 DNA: TGTGCCAGCAGCCAATATACAGGCTCGAACACTGAAGCTTTCTTT

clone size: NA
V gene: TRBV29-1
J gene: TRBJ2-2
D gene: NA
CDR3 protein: CSVRGLQNTGELFF
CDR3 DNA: TGCAGCGTTAGAGGACTCCAGAACACCGGGGAGCTGTTTTTT

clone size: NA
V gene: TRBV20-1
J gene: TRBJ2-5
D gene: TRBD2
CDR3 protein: CSARGRGGFQETQYF
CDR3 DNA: TGCAGTGCTAGAGGGCGGGGGGGATTCCAAGAGACCCAGTACTTC

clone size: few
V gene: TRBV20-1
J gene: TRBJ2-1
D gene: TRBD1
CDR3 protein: CSALPGQGYNEQFF
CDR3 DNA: TGCAGTGCTTTGCCGGGACAGGGGTACAATGAGCAGTTCTTC

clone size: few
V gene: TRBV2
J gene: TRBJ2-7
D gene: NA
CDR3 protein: CASGSLGTKGEQYF
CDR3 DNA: TGTGCCAGCGGGAGTCTCGGCACAAAGGGCGAGCAGTACTTC

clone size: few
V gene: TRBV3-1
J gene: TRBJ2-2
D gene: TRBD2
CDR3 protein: CASSPPGLAGFHTGELFF
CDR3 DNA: TGTGCCAGCAGCCCACCCGGACTAGCAGGTTTTCACACCGGGGAGCTGTTTTTT

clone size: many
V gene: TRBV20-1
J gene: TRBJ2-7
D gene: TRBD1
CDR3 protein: CSARSRQGSYEQYF
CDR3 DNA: TGCAGTGCTAGATCCCGACAGGGCTCCTACGAGCAGTACTTC

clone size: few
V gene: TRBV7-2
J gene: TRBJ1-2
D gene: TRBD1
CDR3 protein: CASSLEGGASYGYTF
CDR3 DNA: TGTGCCAGCAGCTTAGAAGGGGGCGCGAGCTATGGCTACACCTTC

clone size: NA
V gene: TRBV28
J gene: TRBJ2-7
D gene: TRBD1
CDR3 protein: CASRTGGSYEQYF
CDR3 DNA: TGTGCCAGCCGGACAGGGGGCTCCTACGAGCAGTACTTC

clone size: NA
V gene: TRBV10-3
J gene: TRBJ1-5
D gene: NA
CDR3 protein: CAIRQFDNQPQHF
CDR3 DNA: TGTGCCATCAGACAGTTCGATAATCAGCCCCAGCATTTT

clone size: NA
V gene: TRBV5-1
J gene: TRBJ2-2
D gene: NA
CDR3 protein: CASSLSSLSRGELFF
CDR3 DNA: TGCGCCAGCAGCTTGTCCTCCTTATCCCGGGGGGAGCTGTTTTTT

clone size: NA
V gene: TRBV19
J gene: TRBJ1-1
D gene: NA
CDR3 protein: CASSIDGGVNTEAFF
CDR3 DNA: TGTGCCAGTAGTATAGATGGGGGCGTTAACACTGAAGCTTTCTTT

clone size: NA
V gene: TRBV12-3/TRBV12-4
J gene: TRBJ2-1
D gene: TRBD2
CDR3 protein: CASSLHRTSGGAYNEQFF
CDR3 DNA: TGTGCCAGCAGTCTCCACCGGACTAGCGGGGGGGCTTACAATGAGCAGTTCTTC

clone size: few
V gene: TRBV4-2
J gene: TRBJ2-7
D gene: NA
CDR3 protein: CASSQSLSYEQYF
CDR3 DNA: TGTGCCAGCAGCCAAAGTCTCTCCTACGAGCAGTACTTC

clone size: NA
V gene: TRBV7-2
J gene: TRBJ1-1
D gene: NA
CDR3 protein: CASSTRQLTNTEAFF
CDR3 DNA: TGTGCCAGCAGCACCCGACAGTTAACGAACACTGAAGCTTTCTTT